This section outlines one TCR beta chain sequence together with its context. Antigen unknown. A junction end diverges from the germline sequence, so it may reflect a read error. The CDR3 has 14 residues. TCRdb re-called the RT-PCR reads with MiXCR, one entry per CDR3 protein. The sample has 700,000 to 900,000 distinct CDR3 sequences; approximately 22% are singletons. This sample is part of a study of response to subunit inactivated influenza vaccine. The study's findings and limits: Few new T cells, the authors suggested, are recruited by each seasonal influenza vaccination.

The sample consisted of PBMCs from blood, taken around 5 days after vaccination. V usage is TRBV12-3 or TRBV12-4 and J usage is TRBJ2-5; 10 nucleotides match TRBD1. The TCR sequence derives from a man aged 45-65 years who received an inactivated influenza vaccine. CDR3 DNA: TGTGTCAGCAGCCAGACAGGGGGCAGGAAGACCCAGTACTTC. This gives the protein CVSSQTGGRKTQYF.